The clone carrying this T cell receptor (beta chain) turned up a few times. The CDR3 sequence is 14 residues long. Trimming removed 3 bases from V and 7 bases from J, with 12 bases in between. Germline values: CDR1 SGHAT, CDR2 FQDESV (reference sequence). PCR employed 60 Vbeta and 13 Jbeta primers. The method was immunoSEQ multiplex PCR; TCRdb's version includes in-frame clones alone and lacks a portion of them. The table includes some 130,000 clones, 65% to 80% detected once. The entry originates in a study of cytomegalovirus exposure and HLA in healthy donors. The TCR was taken from a middle-aged man in good health and CMV-seronegative. The chain recombines TRBV11-1 with TRBJ1-4, with a possible D match to TRBD1 (5 bases). Sequencing was done on a sample of PBMCs. The CDR3 DNA reads as TGTGCCAGCAGCTTCTCGGACATAGGTGAAAAACTGTTTTTT. Residues: CASSFSDIGEKLFF.